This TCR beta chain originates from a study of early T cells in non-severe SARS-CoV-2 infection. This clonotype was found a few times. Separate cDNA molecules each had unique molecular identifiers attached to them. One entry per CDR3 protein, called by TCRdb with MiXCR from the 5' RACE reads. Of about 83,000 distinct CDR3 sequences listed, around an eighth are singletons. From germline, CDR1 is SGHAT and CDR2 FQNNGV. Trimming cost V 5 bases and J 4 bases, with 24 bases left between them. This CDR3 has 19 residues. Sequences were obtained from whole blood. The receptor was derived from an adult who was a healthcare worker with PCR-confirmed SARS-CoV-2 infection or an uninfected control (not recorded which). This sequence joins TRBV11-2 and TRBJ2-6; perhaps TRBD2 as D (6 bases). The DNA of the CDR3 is TGTGCCAGCAGCCAGCGTAGGCTAGCGCGAAGGAGCGGGGCCAACGTCCTGACTTTC. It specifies CASSQRRLARRSGANVLTF.